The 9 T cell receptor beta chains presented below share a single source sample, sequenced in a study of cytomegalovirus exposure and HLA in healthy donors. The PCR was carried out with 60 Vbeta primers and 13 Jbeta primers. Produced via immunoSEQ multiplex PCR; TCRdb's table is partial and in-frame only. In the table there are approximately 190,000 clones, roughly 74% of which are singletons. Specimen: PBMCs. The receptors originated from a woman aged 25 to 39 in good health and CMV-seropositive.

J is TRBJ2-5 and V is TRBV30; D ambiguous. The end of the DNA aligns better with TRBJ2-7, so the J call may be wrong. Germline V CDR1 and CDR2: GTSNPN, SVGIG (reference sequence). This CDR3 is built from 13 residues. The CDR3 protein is CAWVRQGVYEQYF. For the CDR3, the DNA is TGTGCCTGGGTTAGACAAGGCGTCTACGAGCAGTACTTC.

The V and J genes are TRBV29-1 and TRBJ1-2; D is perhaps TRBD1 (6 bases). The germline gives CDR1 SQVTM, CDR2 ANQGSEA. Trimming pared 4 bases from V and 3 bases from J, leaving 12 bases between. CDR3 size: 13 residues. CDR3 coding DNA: TGCAGCGTTGGGGCTCGACAGGACTATGGCTACACCTTC. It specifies CSVGARQDYGYTF. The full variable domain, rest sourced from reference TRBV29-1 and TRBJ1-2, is SAVISQKPSRDICQRGTSLTIQCQVDSQVTMMFWYRQQPGQSLTLIATANQGSEATYESGFVIDKFPISRPNLTFSTLTVSNMSPEDSSIYLCSVGARQDYGYTFGSGTRLTVV.

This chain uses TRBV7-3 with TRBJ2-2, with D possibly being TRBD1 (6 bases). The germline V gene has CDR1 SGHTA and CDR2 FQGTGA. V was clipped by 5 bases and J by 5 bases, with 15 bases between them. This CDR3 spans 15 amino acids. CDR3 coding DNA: TGTGCCAGCAGCACTGTGGGACAACCAACCGGGGAGCTGTTTTTT. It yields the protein CASSTVGQPTGELFF.

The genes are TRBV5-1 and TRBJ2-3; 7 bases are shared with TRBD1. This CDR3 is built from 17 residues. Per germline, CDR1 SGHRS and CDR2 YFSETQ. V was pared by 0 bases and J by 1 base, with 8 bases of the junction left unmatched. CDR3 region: CASSLARTGDGTDTQYF. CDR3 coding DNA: TGCGCCAGCAGCTTGGCCCGCACAGGGGACGGCACAGATACGCAGTATTTT.

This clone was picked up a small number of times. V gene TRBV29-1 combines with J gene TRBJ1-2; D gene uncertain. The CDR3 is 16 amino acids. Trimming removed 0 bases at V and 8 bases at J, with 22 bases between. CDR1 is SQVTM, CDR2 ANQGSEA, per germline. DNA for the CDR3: TGCAGCGTTGAAGAAAGATCCCGGAAGCGGGCAAAAGGCTACACCTTC. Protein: CSVEERSRKRAKGYTF. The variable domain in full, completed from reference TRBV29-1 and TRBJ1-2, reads SAVISQKPSRDICQRGTSLTIQCQVDSQVTMMFWYRQQPGQSLTLIATANQGSEATYESGFVIDKFPISRPNLTFSTLTVSNMSPEDSSIYLCSVEERSRKRAKGYTFGSGTRLTVV.

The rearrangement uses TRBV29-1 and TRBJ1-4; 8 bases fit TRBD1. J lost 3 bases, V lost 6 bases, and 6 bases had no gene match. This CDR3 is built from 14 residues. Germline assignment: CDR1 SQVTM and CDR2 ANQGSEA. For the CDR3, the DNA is TGCAGCGTCGAGCACAGGGGGTCTAATGAAAAACTGTTTTTT. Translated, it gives CSVEHRGSNEKLFF.

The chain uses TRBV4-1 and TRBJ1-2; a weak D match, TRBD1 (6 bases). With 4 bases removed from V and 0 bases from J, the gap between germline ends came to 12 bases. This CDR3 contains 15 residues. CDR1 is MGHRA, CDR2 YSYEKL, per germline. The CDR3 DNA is TGCGCCAGCAGCCCACCGGGACAACCTAACTATGGCTACACCTTC. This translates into CASSPPGQPNYGYTF.

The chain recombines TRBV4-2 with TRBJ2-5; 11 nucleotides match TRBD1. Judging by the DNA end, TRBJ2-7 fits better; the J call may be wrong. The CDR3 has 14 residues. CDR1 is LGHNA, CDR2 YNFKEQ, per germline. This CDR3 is CASSHPGQGVEQYF. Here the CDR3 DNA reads TGTGCCAGCAGCCACCCGGGACAGGGGGTCGAGCAGTACTTC.

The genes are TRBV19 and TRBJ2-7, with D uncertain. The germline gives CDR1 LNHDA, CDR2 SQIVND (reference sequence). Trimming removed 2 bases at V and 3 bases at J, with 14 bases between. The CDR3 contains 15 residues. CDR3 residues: CASSIQPGPYYEQYF. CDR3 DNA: TGTGCCAGTAGTATACAACCAGGCCCCTACTACGAGCAGTACTTC.